The entry that follows covers one TCR beta chain sequence. Its antigen is not known. These data belong to a study of OX40 agonist ivuxolimab in advanced cancers. Study-wide results and limits: CD4+ T cells averaged fewer expanded clones than CD8+ T cells.

Repertoires were generated with immunoSEQ multiplex PCR, while TCRdb's copy carries only in-frame clones and drops some. This sample has tens of thousands of clones, with roughly 84% found just once. Trimming removed 5 bases at V and 3 bases at J, with 12 bases between. Germline lookup yields CDR1 SGHRS and CDR2 YFSETQ. This CDR3 contains 15 residues. Patients had blood sampled at baseline and again on cycle 4 day 1 and cycle 7 day 1. The input for sequencing was CD4+ or CD8+ T cells sorted from blood, taken in a trial of the OX40 agonist ivuxolimab. The genes are TRBV5-1 and TRBJ1-6; D perhaps matches TRBD1 (5 bases). The source is an adult with an advanced solid tumor such as melanoma, head and neck, liver or kidney cancer. As DNA, the CDR3 is TGCGCCAGCAGTTCCGGGACTGGCTATAATTCACCCCTCCACTTT. The encoded protein is CASSSGTGYNSPLHF.